The 10 T cell receptor beta chains in this list originate from one sample, sequenced in a study of shared clonotypes between healthy human individuals. Libraries were prepared by immunoSEQ multiplex PCR; TCRdb keeps only in-frame clonotypes and omits some of them. Of 1.6 million or so clones in the sample, approximately 96% were seen once. The sequencing sample was made of naive CD4+ T cells sorted from blood. Specified subset: CD45RA+ positively selected. These receptors came from a man under 40 in good health.

With respect to this clone: The same CDR3 also results from other DNA sequences found in this sample. J is TRBJ2-1 and V is TRBV20-1; D is unclear. Germline CDR1 is DFQATT and CDR2 is SNEGSKA (reference sequence). There are 11 residues in the CDR3. V was cut by 2 bases and J by 6 bases, with 5 bases left in between. This CDR3 reads CSARRTNEQFF. Here the CDR3 DNA reads TGCAGTGCTAGAAGGACCAATGAGCAGTTCTTC.

V is TRBV6-5 and J is TRBJ2-2; 9 bases line up with TRBD1. CDR3 size: 15 residues. Germline V gives CDR1 MNHEY, CDR2 SVGAGI. Losses at the gene ends were 7 bases for V and 6 bases for J; bases not matched to a gene: 9. The CDR3 here is CASKPTGGIPGELFF. The DNA of the CDR3 is TGTGCCAGCAAACCGACAGGGGGGATCCCCGGGGAGCTGTTTTTT.

The gene calls are TRBV19 and TRBJ2-7; D gene uncertain. The CDR3 spans 14 residues. Trimming took off 3 bases at V and 4 bases at J, with 13 bases between the two ends. Germline CDR1 LNHDA, CDR2 SQIVND (reference sequence). This CDR3 reads CASSMRSGLYEQYF. For the CDR3, the DNA is TGTGCCAGTAGTATGCGGTCCGGGCTGTACGAGCAGTACTTC.

The chain combines TRBV5-3 with TRBJ2-7, with 7 bases aligning to TRBD1. TRBV5-3 belongs to the ORF category, with a function that is uncertain. This CDR3 comprises 14 residues. J gave up 5 bases and V 5 bases, and 10 bases lay outside the gene matches. CDR3 amino acids: CARSCTDRTHEQYF. In DNA, the CDR3 is TGTGCCAGAAGTTGTACGGACAGGACACACGAGCAGTACTTC.

The chain recombines TRBV5-1 with TRBJ2-7; D is perhaps TRBD1 or TRBD2 (5 bases each). Trimming removed 7 bases at V and 0 bases at J, with 14 bases between. CDR1 is SGHRS, CDR2 YFSETQ, per germline. The CDR3 has 14 residues. CDR3 in amino acids: CASGTFISSYEQYF. The CDR3 DNA sequence: TGCGCCAGCGGGACCTTTATCAGCTCCTACGAGCAGTACTTC.

Comment on this clone: The sample contains more than one DNA sequence encoding this CDR3. The rearrangement joins TRBV12-2 to TRBJ2-1. TRBV12-2 constitutes a pseudogene. The CDR3 runs to 20 residues. The CDR3 protein is CASRLNVGESHSGSYNEQFF. DNA for the CDR3: TGTGCAAGTCGCCTCAATGTGGGGGAGTCCCACTCCGGCTCCTACAATGAGCAGTTCTTC.

The chain employs TRBV9 and TRBJ2-1; the match to TRBD2 covers 10 bases. V was pared by 3 bases and J by 7 bases, with 10 bases of the junction left unmatched. The germline CDR1 and CDR2 sequences are SGDLS and YYNGEE. The CDR3 length is 16 residues. The CDR3 DNA reads as TGTGCCAGCAGCGCTACTTTACTAGCGGGAAAAAATGAGCAGTTCTTC. Its translation is CASSATLLAGKNEQFF. The full variable domain, with the rest looked up from reference TRBV9 and TRBJ2-1, is DSGVTQTPKHLITATGQRVTLRCSPRSGDLSVYWYQQSLDQGLQFLIQYYNGEERAKGNILERFSAQQFPDLHSELNLSSLELGDSALYFCASSATLLAGKNEQFFGPGTRLTVL.

The genes are TRBV10-3 and TRBJ1-1; TRBD1 might be the D (5 bases). Germline V gene lookup returns CDR1 ENHRY and CDR2 SYGVKD. This CDR3 has 15 residues. V lost 0 bases, J lost 10 bases, and 18 bases lay in between. The CDR3 DNA sequence: TGTGCCATCAGTGAGTCGACTTACCCGGGGGGTAGAGCTTTCTTT. It codes for CAISESTYPGGRAFF.

The V gene is TRBV5-5, the J gene TRBJ1-5; a possible D gene is TRBD1 (5 bases). This CDR3 spans 15 amino acids. V lost 4 bases to trimming and J lost 2 bases, with 13 bases between them. The germline CDR1 and CDR2 sequences are SGHKS and YYEKEE (reference sequence). The CDR3 spells CASSTGRGGNQPQHF. For the CDR3, the DNA is TGTGCCAGCAGCACCGGTCGGGGGGGCAATCAGCCCCAGCATTTT.

This chain uses TRBV5-4 with TRBJ2-1, with 14 bases lining up with TRBD2. The CDR3 runs 16 residues. Trimming removed 4 bases from V and 3 bases from J; junction bases left unmatched: 3. Germline CDR1 is SGHNT and CDR2 is YYREEE (reference sequence). CDR3 bases: TGTGCCAGCAGCAAGGGACTAGCGGGAGTCTACAATGAGCAGTTCTTC. Amino acid sequence: CASSKGLAGVYNEQFF.